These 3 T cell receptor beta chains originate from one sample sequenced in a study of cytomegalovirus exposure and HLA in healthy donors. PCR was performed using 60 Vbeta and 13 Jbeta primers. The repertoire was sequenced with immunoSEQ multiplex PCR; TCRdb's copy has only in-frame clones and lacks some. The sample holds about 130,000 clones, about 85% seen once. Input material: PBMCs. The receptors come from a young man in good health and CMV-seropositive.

The CDR3 nucleotides are TGCGCCAGCAGCTTGGGGTCTGTAGAGTCCAAAGAGACCCAGTACTTC. Translated: CASSLGSVESKETQYF. The chain couples TRBV5-1 to TRBJ2-5; no clear D. This CDR3 is 16 amino acids long. The V gene lost 0 bases and the J gene lost 3 bases, with 15 bases spanning the gap. The germline V gene has CDR1 SGHRS and CDR2 YFSETQ.

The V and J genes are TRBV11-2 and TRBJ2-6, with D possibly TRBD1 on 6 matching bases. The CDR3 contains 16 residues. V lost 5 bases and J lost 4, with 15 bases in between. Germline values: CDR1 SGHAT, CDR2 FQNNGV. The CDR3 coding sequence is TGTGCCAGCAGCCCAGCGGCAGGGGCCGGGGCCAACGTCCTGACTTTC. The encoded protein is CASSPAAGAGANVLTF.

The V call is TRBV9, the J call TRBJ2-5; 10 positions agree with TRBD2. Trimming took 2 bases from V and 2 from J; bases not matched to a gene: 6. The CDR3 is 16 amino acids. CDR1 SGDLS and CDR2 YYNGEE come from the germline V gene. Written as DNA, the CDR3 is TGTGCCAGCAGCGTTAGTAGCGGGGGGCCTCAAGAGACCCAGTACTTC. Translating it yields CASSVSSGGPQETQYF. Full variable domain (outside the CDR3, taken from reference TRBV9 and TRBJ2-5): DSGVTQTPKHLITATGQRVTLRCSPRSGDLSVYWYQQSLDQGLQFLIQYYNGEERAKGNILERFSAQQFPDLHSELNLSSLELGDSALYFCASSVSSGGPQETQYFGPGTRLLVL.